Each of the 23 T cell receptor beta chains below was sequenced from the same sample in a study of graft-versus-host responses after intestinal transplantation. The protocol was immunoSEQ multiplex PCR, while the TCRdb copy is restricted to in-frame clones and leaves out a portion. The sample contains some 70,000 clones, roughly 90% of which appear only once. Sequenced material: bone marrow, taken roughly 780 days after intestinal transplantation. These TCRs come from a human patient who received an intestinal transplant, so some T cells may come from the graft donor.

The CDR3 here is CASTFTTGAEAFF. The CDR3 bases are TGTGCCAGCACCTTCACGACAGGGGCTGAAGCTTTCTTT. J is TRBJ1-1 and V is TRBV7-2; 8 nucleotides line up with TRBD1. The CDR3 loop spans 13 amino acids. V was clipped by 7 bases and J by 6 bases; unmatched bases: 7. The V gene's germline CDR1 is SGHTA and CDR2 FQGNSA. Drawing the rest from reference TRBV7-2 and TRBJ1-1, the complete variable domain is GAGVSQSPSNKVTEKGKDVELRCDPISGHTALYWYRQSLGQGLEFLIYFQGNSAPDKSGLPSDRFSAERTGGSVSTLTIQRTQQEDSAVYLCASTFTTGAEAFFGQGTRLTVV.

V and J are TRBV11-2 and TRBJ2-5; either TRBD1 or TRBD2 may fit D (6 bases each). The CDR3 is made up of 13 amino acids. In germline, CDR1 is SGHAT, CDR2 FQNNGV. With 4 bases removed from V and 5 bases from J, the gap between germline ends came to 11 bases. The CDR3 loop reads CASSSQGRETQYF. The DNA for the CDR3 is TGTGCCAGCAGCTCCCAGGGGAGGGAGACCCAGTACTTC.

This chain joins TRBV6-6 and TRBJ2-1, with 7 nucleotides matching TRBD2. This CDR3 is 16 amino acids long. Germline V gene lookup returns CDR1 MNHNY and CDR2 SVGAGI (reference sequence). V trimming: 6 bases; J trimming: 7 bases; junction bases outside the gene matches: 15. CDR3 coding DNA: TGTGCCAGCAGGCAGTGGGGGAGCGGGGAAGGGAATGAGCAGTTCTTC. It codes for CASRQWGSGEGNEQFF.

V is TRBV2 and J is TRBJ2-3, with TRBD2 matching over 8 bases. J lost 1 base, V lost 6 bases, and 3 bases had no gene match. The V gene's germline CDR1 is SNHLY and CDR2 FYNNEI. CDR3 length: 14 residues. The CDR3 region has the DNA TGTGCCAGCAGCGATAGCGGGGGCACAGATACGCAGTATTTT. Translating gives CASSDSGGTDTQYF.

J is TRBJ2-1 and V is TRBV7-9; the match to TRBD2 covers 9 bases. With 2 bases clipped from V and 7 bases from J, the junction kept 9 bases outside the gene matches. CDR3 length: 16 residues. Looked up from germline, CDR1 is SEHNR and CDR2 is FQNEAQ (reference sequence). CDR3 in amino acids: CASSLKEAGGKNEQFF. The CDR3 DNA reads as TGTGCCAGCAGCTTAAAGGAGGCGGGAGGGAAGAATGAGCAGTTCTTC.

The chain has TRBV2 and TRBJ1-5; the D is unclear. The germline V gene encodes CDR1 SNHLY and CDR2 FYNNEI. Deletions cut 4 bases from V and 9 bases from J, with 13 bases between. The CDR3 is made up of 13 amino acids. The CDR3, as DNA: TGTGCCAGCAGTGGGGCTCCCGTGGGGCCCCAGCATTTT. Protein: CASSGAPVGPQHF.

The rearrangement joins TRBV2 to TRBJ2-7, with D possibly being TRBD2 (5 bases). CDR1 SNHLY and CDR2 FYNNEI come from the germline V gene. This CDR3 comprises 12 residues. CDR3 nucleotides: TGTGCTATTGGCGGGCTCCCCTACGAGCAGTACTTC. It specifies CAIGGLPYEQYF.

This chain connects TRBV6-1 to TRBJ2-1; unclear D gene. V was pared by 3 bases and J by 0 bases, with 9 bases between. CDR1 and CDR2 from the germline V gene are MNHNS and SASEGT. The CDR3 sequence is 15 residues long. CDR3 amino acids: CASSDFPSSYNEQFF. CDR3 sequence (DNA): TGTGCCAGCAGTGACTTTCCAAGCTCCTACAATGAGCAGTTCTTC.

V and J are TRBV28 and TRBJ1-5; D is ambiguous. V lost 6 bases, J lost 3 bases, and 9 bases lay in between. Germline V gene lookup returns CDR1 MDHEN and CDR2 SYDVKM. This CDR3 is 13 amino acids long. CDR3 in amino acids: CASRAVNNQPQHF. The CDR3 DNA is TGTGCCAGCAGGGCAGTCAACAATCAGCCCCAGCATTTT.

This chain joins TRBV4-1 and TRBJ2-3; 9 bases align to TRBD2. The germline V gene encodes CDR1 MGHRA and CDR2 YSYEKL. The J segment lost 3 bases and the V segment lost 1 base, leaving 11 bases of the junction unmatched. CDR3 size: 18 residues. CDR3 DNA: TGCGCCAGCAGCCAAGGAAGGTTGAGCGGGAGGAGAACAGATACGCAGTATTTT. As protein: CASSQGRLSGRRTDTQYF.

This clone was seen just once. This CDR3 is CATSRDRQPNEKLFF. CDR3 sequence (DNA): TGTGCCACCAGCAGAGATCGGCAGCCTAATGAAAAACTGTTTTTT. The chain uses TRBV15 and TRBJ1-4; no clear D gene. The CDR3 consists of 15 residues. Trimming removed 0 bases from V and 3 bases from J, with 8 bases in between. CDR1 is LNHNV and CDR2 is YYDKDF in the germline V gene (reference sequence).

The gene calls are TRBV5-6 and TRBJ2-7, with 9 bases identical to TRBD2. This CDR3 has 16 amino acids. The germline gives CDR1 SGHDT, CDR2 YYEEEE. Losses at the gene ends were 2 bases for V and 3 bases for J; bases not matched to a gene: 9. CDR3 in DNA: TGTGCCAGCAGCTTTTTGGCGGGGGGGACCTACTACGAGCAGTACTTC. As protein: CASSFLAGGTYYEQYF.

This rearrangement joins TRBV9 to TRBJ2-1; D may be TRBD1 or TRBD2 (5 bases each). The germline V and J ends were trimmed by 3 bases and 3 bases, with 19 bases remaining between them. Germline V gives CDR1 SGDLS, CDR2 YYNGEE. The CDR3 runs to 17 residues. CDR3 amino acids: CASSGHDRGAYYNEQFF. The CDR3 bases are TGTGCCAGCAGCGGCCACGATAGGGGAGCCTACTACAATGAGCAGTTCTTC.

This clone was seen once. The chain recombines TRBV5-6 with TRBJ1-5, with no clear D. The CDR3 covers 14 residues. Trimming pared 4 bases from V and 0 bases from J, leaving 8 bases between. The V gene's germline CDR1 is SGHDT and CDR2 YYEEEE. The CDR3 spells CASSPRYSNQPQHF. As DNA, the CDR3 is TGTGCCAGCAGCCCTAGGTATAGCAATCAGCCCCAGCATTTT. Full variable domain (outside the CDR3, taken from reference TRBV5-6 and TRBJ1-5): DAGVTQSPTHLIKTRGQQVTLRCSPKSGHDTVSWYQQALGQGPQFIFQYYEEEERQRGNFPDRFSGHQFPNYSSELNVNALLLGDSALYLCASSPRYSNQPQHFGDGTRLSIL.

V and J are TRBV6-5 and TRBJ2-7; the D gene is possibly TRBD2 (5 bases). The V end lost 7 bases, the J end lost 1 base, and 14 bases lay between the germline ends. This CDR3 has 14 amino acids. The germline gives CDR1 MNHEY, CDR2 SVGAGI. In DNA, the CDR3 is TGTGCCAGCACCCCCCCTCGGACTTCCTACGAGCAGTACTTC. Amino acid sequence: CASTPPRTSYEQYF.

The chain joins TRBV10-2 to TRBJ2-5, with D perhaps being TRBD1 or TRBD2 (5 bases each). The CDR3 covers 14 residues. CDR1 and CDR2 (germline): WSHSY, SAAADI. V shed 6 bases and J shed 1 base, with 12 bases lying between them. CDR3 loop: CASRDPGPQETQYF. For the CDR3, the DNA is TGCGCCAGCAGGGACCCGGGACCCCAAGAGACCCAGTACTTC.

V usage is TRBV10-2 and J usage is TRBJ2-7; TRBD1 matches 7 bases. With 8 bases clipped from V and 3 bases from J, the junction kept 4 bases outside the gene matches. This CDR3 contains 12 residues. Germline CDR1 and CDR2: WSHSY and SAAADI. The CDR3 is CASAGQVYEQYF. The CDR3 DNA reads as TGCGCCAGCGCCGGACAGGTCTACGAGCAGTACTTC.

The rearrangement joins TRBV25-1 to TRBJ1-2, with a possible D match to TRBD1 (6 bases). The V gene lost 3 bases and the J gene lost 0 bases, with 17 bases spanning the gap. The CDR3 is made up of 17 amino acids. Germline V gives CDR1 MGHDK, CDR2 SYGVNS. The CDR3 nucleotides are TGTGCCAGCAGTGACGCCCTCGGGACACCTTCTAACTATGGCTACACCTTC. It encodes CASSDALGTPSNYGYTF.

Turning to this clone: The CDR3 does not close with the conserved phenylalanine or tryptophan, likely indicating a read error. No DNA is shown, since the ends of the CDR3 on it are uncertain; the CDR3 is the one TCRdb lists. This chain links TRBV9 with TRBJ2-7. The CDR3 adds up to 15 amino acids, both ends counted. The germline V gene has CDR1 SGDLS and CDR2 YYNGEE. CDR3 loop: CASSVKSPETGAIIG.

The chain recombines TRBV9 with TRBJ1-6; unclear D gene. The V gene lost 0 bases and the J gene lost 9 bases, with 4 bases spanning the gap. The CDR3 sequence is 12 residues long. Germline V gives CDR1 SGDLS, CDR2 YYNGEE. The CDR3 DNA is TGTGCCAGCAGCGTAGTAGGTTCACCCCTCCACTTT. It yields the protein CASSVVGSPLHF.

The chain has TRBV6-1 and TRBJ2-5; D might be TRBD1 (5 bases). The CDR3 runs 15 residues. The V and J ends lost 4 bases and 2 bases respectively, with 14 bases between them. Germline CDR1 reads MNHNS; CDR2 reads SASEGT. The CDR3: CASSGRIGAQETQYF. The CDR3 nucleotides read TGTGCCAGCAGTGGGCGCATAGGGGCACAAGAGACCCAGTACTTC.

The V gene is TRBV11-1, the J gene TRBJ1-2; 9 bases align to TRBD1. The V gene end was trimmed by 4 bases and the J gene end by 3 bases; junction bases not matched to a gene: 12. The CDR3 length is 17 residues. Germline V gives CDR1 SGHAT, CDR2 FQDESV (reference sequence). CDR3 nucleotides: TGTGCCAGCAGCTCTCCGGGACAGGGTTCGTTCGACTATGGCTACACCTTC. Amino acids: CASSSPGQGSFDYGYTF.

The CDR3 region is CASSLDDPTGLATDTQYF. CDR3 bases: TGTGCCAGCAGCTTAGACGACCCCACCGGACTAGCGACAGATACGCAGTATTTT. The V gene is TRBV11-2, the J gene TRBJ2-3; 9 nucleotides line up with TRBD2. Germline trimming cut 0 bases from V and 3 bases from J; bases unmatched to any gene: 10. Per the germline V gene, CDR1 is SGHAT and CDR2 is FQNNGV. This CDR3 is 18 amino acids long.